This entry lists 16 T cell receptor beta chains sequenced from one sample in a study of CD8 T cells in ankylosing spondylitis. Findings and caveats of the study: Seemingly characteristic of ankylosing spondylitis blood was a TCR beta motif consisting of eight highly homologous variants.

TCRdb called the 5' RACE reads again in MiXCR, with one record for every CDR3 protein. Among under 450,000 distinct CDR3 sequences listed, about 15% were seen once. These TCRs' antigens remain unknown. Sample: blood, either unsorted or a sorted T cell fraction (not recorded which). The receptors were sampled from a male donor with ankylosing spondylitis.

In DNA, the CDR3 is TGTGCCATCAGTGAAAGGCAGGGCGATGGCTACACCTTC. Its protein is CAISERQGDGYTF. V gene TRBV10-3 combines with J gene TRBJ1-2, with a tentative D call TRBD1 (5 bases). V lost 3 bases and J lost 6, with 11 bases in between. Germline CDR1 ENHRY, CDR2 SYGVKD. The CDR3 is 13 residues long.

This clonotype has only a few counts. J is TRBJ2-1 and V is TRBV5-1; 8 bases match TRBD1. J gave up 5 bases and V 4 bases, and 8 bases lay outside the gene matches. The CDR3 runs to 15 residues. Looked up from germline, CDR1 is SGHRS and CDR2 is YFSETQ. The CDR3, as DNA: TGCGCCAGCAGCCGGACAGGGAGACTCCACAATGAGCAGTTCTTC. The encoded protein is CASSRTGRLHNEQFF. The entire variable domain, with the rest obtained from reference TRBV5-1 and TRBJ2-1, is as follows: KAGVTQTPRYLIKTRGQQVTLSCSPISGHRSVSWYQQTPGQGLQFLFEYFSETQRNKGNFPGRFSGRQFSNSRSEMNVSTLELGDSALYLCASSRTGRLHNEQFFGPGTRLTVL.

This clonotype was picked up a small number of times. The J gene is TRBJ2-7, the V gene TRBV6-2 or TRBV6-3, with D possibly called TRBD1 or TRBD2 (7 bases each). V was clipped by 0 bases and J by 7 bases, with 10 bases between them. CDR1 and CDR2 (germline): MNHEY, SVGEGT. The CDR3 consists of 13 residues. Here the CDR3 DNA reads TGTGCCAGCAGTTACTCCCAGGGGGGGGAGCAGTACTTC. It is translated as CASSYSQGGEQYF.

The chain recombines TRBV5-1 with TRBJ2-1; D gene ambiguous. With 4 bases removed from V and 2 bases from J, the gap between germline ends came to 16 bases. CDR3 size: 16 residues. CDR1 and CDR2 from the germline V gene are SGHRS and YFSETQ. The CDR3 DNA follows: TGCGCCAGCAGCCCCGGTGGTAGCCGGACCTACAATGAGCAGTTCTTC. Translated, it gives CASSPGGSRTYNEQFF.

This clonotype was seen only once. The chain links TRBV7-9 to TRBJ2-7; 7 bases fit TRBD1. V trimming: 2 bases; J trimming: 7 bases; junction bases outside the gene matches: 14. Germline V gives CDR1 SEHNR, CDR2 FQNEAQ (reference sequence). The CDR3 totals 16 residues. CDR3 sequence reads: CASSLRGPTGVEEQYF. Written as DNA, the CDR3 is TGTGCCAGCAGCTTAAGGGGGCCCACAGGGGTGGAAGAGCAGTACTTC.

The chain joins TRBV7-2 to TRBJ1-2; TRBD1 matches at 7 bases. V lost 4 bases to trimming and J lost 8 bases; unmatched junction nucleotides: 16. The CDR3 runs 16 residues. The germline CDR1 and CDR2 sequences are SGHTA and FQGNSA. CDR3 nucleotides: TGTGCCAGCAGCTCCCCAGACCAGGACAGGAGAGACGGCTACACCTTC. Encoded protein: CASSSPDQDRRDGYTF.

In nucleotides, the CDR3 is TGTGCCAGCAGTTTTGGCCAGGGGGGAGGAAAACTGTTTTTT. Its protein product is CASSFGQGGGKLFF. This chain uses TRBV28 with TRBJ1-4, with TRBD1 identical over 7 bases. CDR1 and CDR2 from the germline V gene are MDHEN and SYDVKM. V dropped 3 bases and J dropped 10; count of bases not matched to a gene: 8. CDR3 size: 14 residues.

This clonotype was seen a few times. This rearrangement joins TRBV5-1 to TRBJ1-5, with D possibly being TRBD1 (6 bases). This CDR3 is 15 amino acids long. CDR1 and CDR2 from the germline V gene are SGHRS and YFSETQ. Trimming left V 4 bases short and J 1 base short, with 12 bases between. This chain's CDR3 is CASSPNGGSNQPQHF. As DNA, the CDR3 is TGCGCCAGCAGCCCCAACGGGGGCAGCAATCAGCCCCAGCATTTT.

This chain links TRBV7-3 with TRBJ1-4; no clear D. V lost 4 bases and J 4 bases, leaving 4 bases between the germline ends. The germline V gene has CDR1 SGHTA and CDR2 FQGTGA. The CDR3 runs to 12 residues. The DNA of the CDR3 is TGTGCCAGCAGCTCCGATAATGAAAAACTGTTTTTT. Protein: CASSSDNEKLFF. The full variable domain, rest sourced from reference TRBV7-3 and TRBJ1-4, is GAGVSQTPSNKVTEKGKYVELRCDPISGHTALYWYRQSLGQGPEFLIYFQGTGAADDSGLPNDRFFAVRPEGSVSTLKIQRTERGDSAVYLCASSSDNEKLFFGSGTQLSVL.

The rearrangement links TRBV20-1 to TRBJ2-7; a possible D gene is TRBD1 (7 bases). CDR3 length: 12 residues. Per the germline V gene, CDR1 is DFQATT and CDR2 is SNEGSKA (reference sequence). Trimming pared 3 bases from V and 3 bases from J, leaving 9 bases between. The CDR3 DNA follows: TGCAGTGCTAGGCGGGACAGCTACGAGCAGTACTTC. Protein: CSARRDSYEQYF.

This clonotype has just a few counts. CDR3 sequence reads: CASMRPTGIYTEAFF. As DNA, the CDR3 is TGTGCCAGCATGCGGCCGACAGGGATCTACACTGAAGCTTTCTTT. The chain carries TRBV2 and TRBJ1-1; 7 bases line up with TRBD1. The CDR3 has 15 residues. Germline CDR1 and CDR2: SNHLY and FYNNEI. V shed 7 bases, J shed 3 bases, and the junction held 11 bases outside the gene matches.

The chain combines TRBV5-1 with TRBJ1-1; the match to TRBD1 covers 9 bases. With 0 bases clipped from V and 5 bases from J, the junction kept 5 bases outside the gene matches. The CDR3 extends over 15 amino acids. Looked up from germline, CDR1 is SGHRS and CDR2 is YFSETQ. CDR3 sequence: CASSLGGTGRTEAFF. The DNA of the CDR3 is TGCGCCAGCAGCTTGGGGGGGACAGGGCGTACTGAAGCTTTCTTT. Full variable domain (outside the CDR3, taken from reference TRBV5-1 and TRBJ1-1): KAGVTQTPRYLIKTRGQQVTLSCSPISGHRSVSWYQQTPGQGLQFLFEYFSETQRNKGNFPGRFSGRQFSNSRSEMNVSTLELGDSALYLCASSLGGTGRTEAFFGQGTRLTVV.

The chain has TRBV12-3 or TRBV12-4 and TRBJ1-3; tentative D call: TRBD1 (6 bases). Between the trimmed V and J ends, which lost 5 bases and 1 base, there was a span of 12 bases. The CDR3 has 15 amino acids. CDR3 DNA sequence: TGTGCCAGCAGTGGGGGGCGCGGGTCTGGAAACACCATATATTTT. Protein product: CASSGGRGSGNTIYF.

V and J are TRBV4-1 and TRBJ2-1; 9 bases agree with TRBD1. This CDR3 contains 15 residues. The ends lost 4 bases at V and 7 bases at J; junction bases unmatched: 8. Per germline, CDR1 MGHRA and CDR2 YSYEKL. CDR3 sequence reads: CASSRGQGLWNEQFF. The CDR3 DNA reads TGCGCCAGCAGCCGAGGACAGGGGTTGTGGAATGAGCAGTTCTTC.

In its sample, this clonotype was seen a few times. The genes are TRBV28 and TRBJ2-3; 14 bases align to TRBD2. Per germline, CDR1 MDHEN and CDR2 SYDVKM. The CDR3 runs 18 residues. Unmatched junction bases numbered 8, after V lost 4 bases and J lost 2 bases. CDR3: CASSSPGTSGGHTDTQYF. In DNA form, the CDR3 reads TGTGCCAGCAGTTCCCCCGGGACTAGCGGGGGTCACACAGATACGCAGTATTTT.

This clonotype was seen a handful of times. The chain has TRBV2 and TRBJ2-3; 8 bases agree with TRBD2. V was clipped by 10 bases and J by 0 bases; unmatched bases: 6. This CDR3 is built from 14 residues. Germline V gene data show CDR1 as SNHLY and CDR2 as FYNNEI. The CDR3 spells CATRGLESTDTQYF. The DNA for the CDR3 is TGTGCCACAAGGGGACTAGAGAGCACAGATACGCAGTATTTT.